This TCR beta chain came from a study of blood T cell repertoires in COVID-19. Original data processing: How many nucleated cells were present was estimated from reference gene primer amplification. The repertoire was sequenced with immunoSEQ multiplex PCR; TCRdb's copy has only in-frame clones and lacks some. The V and J calls and clone size were taken over from that table, and D and trimming were inferred from the DNA. The data contain a few hundred thousand clones, roughly 85% of them singletons. Trimming took 3 bases from V and 8 from J, leaving 13 bases between them. Germline CDR1 is LNHDA and CDR2 is SQIVND (reference sequence). This CDR3 contains 13 residues.

Sequencing input: peripheral blood. The rearrangement uses TRBV19 and TRBJ1-1; D perhaps matches TRBD1 (5 bases). This clonotype was obtained from a man over 45 with active or convalescent COVID-19. CDR3 in amino acids: CASSIMPGGEAFF. The CDR3 DNA reads TGTGCCAGTAGTATCATGCCGGGGGGAGAAGCTTTCTTT.